A single sample is the source of the 10 T cell receptor beta chains below, sequenced in a study of T cells in Graves' hyperthyroidism and ophthalmopathy. Amplified TCR beta CDR3 regions came from RNA transcripts. RT-PCR in the first round (using the HTBI primer set) targeted the TCR CDR3. MiXCR, run by TCRdb on the multiplex PCR reads, gives a single entry per CDR3 protein. Of around 300,000 distinct CDR3 sequences in the sample, 20% to 25% were seen once. Source material: blood. The receptors derive from a man aged 25-40 years with Graves' ophthalmopathy.

The chain couples TRBV6-1 to TRBJ1-6, with no clear D. The CDR3 sequence is 15 residues long. V lost 5 bases and J 8 bases, leaving 16 bases between the germline ends. Germline CDR1 is MNHNS and CDR2 is SASEGT. CDR3 DNA: TGTGCCAGCAGTACCCGGAAGACCCCGGATTCACCCCTCCACTTT. It encodes CASSTRKTPDSPLHF.

This sequence joins TRBV6-1 and TRBJ1-2, with TRBD1 as a possible D gene (5 bases). The V end lost 0 bases, the J end lost 4 bases, and 9 bases lay between the germline ends. The CDR3 is made up of 14 amino acids. Germline-derived CDR1 and CDR2 are MNHNS and SASEGT. CDR3 bases: TGTGCCAGCAGTGAAGCGTCTGGGGGCTATGGCTACACCTTC. This gives the protein CASSEASGGYGYTF.

The V call is TRBV30, the J call TRBJ1-2; maybe TRBD1 (6 bases). Trimming stripped 1 base from V and 4 bases from J, with 10 bases between. CDR1 GTSNPN and CDR2 SVGIG come from the germline V gene (reference sequence). The CDR3 sequence is 13 residues long. CDR3 amino acids: CAWSGDKVYGYTF. The DNA for the CDR3 is TGTGCCTGGAGTGGGGACAAGGTCTATGGCTACACCTTC.

This clonotype was seen a handful of times. The genes are TRBV5-5 and TRBJ1-5; maybe TRBD1 (5 bases). The CDR3 runs 15 residues. V was clipped by 4 bases and J by 5 bases, with 16 bases between them. Germline CDR1 reads SGHKS; CDR2 reads YYEKEE (reference sequence). Here the CDR3 reads CASSRIDRGYQPQHF. The CDR3 DNA reads as TGTGCCAGCAGCAGAATAGACAGAGGTTATCAGCCCCAGCATTTT. Looking up the rest from reference TRBV5-5 and TRBJ1-5 gives the full variable domain: DAGVTQSPTHLIKTRGQQVTLRCSPISGHKSVSWYQQVLGQGPQFIFQYYEKEERGRGNFPDRFSARQFPNYSSELNVNALLLGDSALYLCASSRIDRGYQPQHFGDGTRLSIL.

This clonotype was seen at least ten times. The V gene is TRBV11-3, the J gene TRBJ1-3, with D possibly being TRBD1 (6 bases). The CDR3 is made up of 17 amino acids. The germline V gene encodes CDR1 SGHNT and CDR2 YENEEA. The V end lost 4 bases, the J end lost 4 bases, and 20 bases lay between the germline ends. CDR3 residues: CASSSGHYIGLGNTIYF. The CDR3 bases are TGTGCCAGCAGCTCGGGACATTACATTGGATTGGGAAACACCATATATTTT.

This clonotype was counted many times. The chain combines TRBV9 with TRBJ2-7; TRBD2 matches 8 bases. Trimming took 0 bases from V and 6 from J; bases not matched to a gene: 8. CDR3 length: 15 amino acids. Germline loops: CDR1 SGDLS, CDR2 YYNGEE. CDR3 in amino acids: CASSVVAGGLSEQYF. CDR3 DNA: TGTGCCAGCAGCGTAGTTGCGGGAGGCTTGTCCGAGCAGTACTTC.

This clonotype has just a few counts. The chain carries TRBV29-1 and TRBJ1-2; D gene ambiguous. Trimming took 7 bases from V and 6 from J, leaving 12 bases between them. The length of the CDR3 is 11 residues. Germline-derived CDR1 and CDR2 are SQVTM and ANQGSEA. The CDR3 sequence: CSAHGGDGYTF. CDR3 DNA sequence: TGCAGCGCCCACGGCGGGGATGGCTACACCTTC.

V is TRBV7-3 and J is TRBJ2-7, with 9 bases aligning to TRBD2. The CDR3 is made up of 15 amino acids. CDR1 and CDR2 (germline): SGHTA, FQGTGA. V lost 5 bases to trimming and J lost 7 bases; unmatched junction nucleotides: 12. In nucleotides, the CDR3 is TGTGCCAGCAGCCTCTCGGCTAGCGGGAAGAGGGAGCAGTACTTC. Its translation is CASSLSASGKREQYF.

A few counts support this clonotype. The J gene is TRBJ1-2, the V gene TRBV20-1; 7 bases map to TRBD1. From germline, CDR1 is DFQATT and CDR2 SNEGSKA (reference sequence). The CDR3 consists of 13 residues. After removal of 6 bases from V and 8 bases from J, the junction contained 12 bases not matched to a gene. The CDR3 nucleotides read TGCAGTGCAGCGACCGGGACAGCTGGGGGCTACACCTTC. This gives the protein CSAATGTAGGYTF.

This clonotype was observed at least ten times. This chain joins TRBV11-2 and TRBJ2-7, with TRBD1 identical over 9 bases. The length of the CDR3 is 16 residues. The J segment lost 2 bases and the V segment lost 5 bases, leaving 10 bases of the junction unmatched. From germline, CDR1 is SGHAT and CDR2 FQNNGV. The CDR3 nucleotides read TGTGCCAGCAGCCCTACTCCCCGGACAGGGGCCTACGAGCAGTACTTC. Its protein is CASSPTPRTGAYEQYF.